A selection of T cell receptor beta chains follows, all from one sample in a study of human T cells and chemical hapten exposure. TCRdb redid the calling of the RACE reads with MiXCR, one entry per CDR3 protein. The sample has 150,000 to 200,000 distinct CDR3 sequences, more than 12% seen once. The starting material was whole blood, obtained in connection with sensitization to the hapten diphenylcyclopropenone (DPC). These receptor sequences come from a woman aged 25 to 39 with alopecia areata. Some clones in this sample may be carry-over from other donors' samples. Each CDR3 is given with its conserved first and last residue.

>17|TRBV27|TRBJ2-1
CASSPWLGGGANNEQFF
>15|TRBV20-1|TRBJ2-5
CSAVSLAGIQETQYF
>16|TRBV18|TRBJ2-1
CASSLKTAKGYNEQFF
>16|TRBV5-4|TRBJ2-1
CASSHGGRSSYNEQFF
>15|TRBV6-5|TRBJ1-1
CASSYNRLANTEAFF
>17|TRBV28|TRBJ1-5
CASSLPRQGPFNQPQHF
>13|TRBV3-1|TRBJ1-1
CASSQGFNTEAFF
>14|TRBV12-3/TRBV12-4|TRBJ2-5
CASTNPGLQETQYF
>15|TRBV4-3|TRBJ2-6
CASSLESSGANVLTF
>12|TRBV30|TRBJ2-7
CAWSPGSDEQYF
>13|TRBV29-1|TRBJ1-1
CSCQKGGNTEAFF
>15|TRBV18|TRBJ2-7
CASSPTRGSFYEQYF
>15|TRBV4-3|TRBJ2-2
CASSPKRAGGGELFF
>15|TRBV4-1|TRBJ2-2
CASSQDRFNTGELFF
>18|TRBV7-6|TRBJ2-3
CASSAYSIAEGGPDTQYF
>12|TRBV30|TRBJ1-1
CAWSSGNTEAFF
>13|TRBV20-1|TRBJ1-2
CSVRPGTAYGYTF
>17|TRBV12-3/TRBV12-4|TRBJ2-6
CASSLGPGVSGANVLTF
>17|TRBV20-1|TRBJ1-1
CSARDPRGQGGLTEAFF
>16|TRBV19|TRBJ2-5
CASSNGSRGYQETQYF
>14|TRBV18|TRBJ1-1
CASSPDTEATEAFF
>15|TRBV6-5|TRBJ1-1
CASSYSDIPNTEAFF
>13|TRBV6-1|TRBJ2-5
CASRLPPLETQYF
>14|TRBV29-1|TRBJ2-1
CSVEDRGGAVEQFF
>14|TRBV7-6|TRBJ2-1
CASRPGTSGHEQFF
>15|TRBV7-2|TRBJ1-2
CASSLSPSGQTPYTF